The 32 T cell receptor beta chains below were found in one sample sequenced in a study of blood T cell repertoires in COVID-19. Sequencing was performed with immunoSEQ multiplex PCR; in TCRdb, only in-frame clones are kept and a portion is missing. The table lists some 350,000 clones, 70% to 90% of them singletons, with about 3% in the top ten. The sample comprised peripheral blood. These TCRs come from a human donor in a cohort sampled during active COVID-19.

The chain recombines TRBV7-9 with TRBJ2-2, with TRBD2 matching 7 bases. There are 16 residues in the CDR3. In germline, CDR1 is SEHNR, CDR2 FQNEAQ (reference sequence). V lost 2 bases, J lost 3 bases, and 6 bases stayed unmatched. CDR3 sequence: CASSLIGGSYTGELFF. For the CDR3, the DNA is TGTGCCAGCAGCTTAATCGGCGGGAGTTACACCGGGGAGCTGTTTTTT.

This clone has a single count. V usage is TRBV3-1 (or the pseudogene TRBV3-2) and J usage is TRBJ2-1, with TRBD2 matching 9 bases. CDR3 length: 16 amino acids. Germline V lookup: CDR1 LGHDT, CDR2 YNNKEL (reference sequence). V lost 3 bases, J lost 3 bases, and 6 bases stayed unmatched. The chain's CDR3 is CASSQSTSGYYNEQFF. As DNA, the CDR3 is TGTGCCAGCAGCCAGTCGACTAGCGGCTACTACAATGAGCAGTTCTTC.

The rearrangement uses TRBV19 and TRBJ2-1; D is perhaps TRBD1 (5 bases). Trimming stripped 4 bases from V and 8 bases from J, with 12 bases between. The V gene's germline CDR1 is LNHDA and CDR2 SQIVND (reference sequence). The CDR3 is 13 residues long. The CDR3 is CASSKGHYDEQFF. The CDR3, as DNA: TGTGCCAGTAGTAAGGGGCATTACGATGAGCAGTTCTTC.

This chain uses TRBV6-5 with TRBJ2-7; 12 bases map to TRBD2. Germline V gene data show CDR1 as MNHEY and CDR2 as SVGAGI. V dropped 7 bases and J dropped 7; count of bases not matched to a gene: 11. This CDR3 is built from 15 residues. DNA for the CDR3: TGTGCCAGCAAGGACCTAGCGGGAGGGTCTCGGGAGCAGTACTTC. Amino acids: CASKDLAGGSREQYF.

The chain is built from TRBV28 and TRBJ2-1, with D perhaps matching TRBD2 (7 bases). From germline, CDR1 is MDHEN and CDR2 SYDVKM. CDR3 size: 16 residues. V was shortened by 5 bases and J by 2 bases, with 16 bases between the two germline ends. The DNA for the CDR3 is TGTGCCAGCAGTAACCCGGGCGGGGGCGCCTACAATGAGCAGTTCTTC. Protein: CASSNPGGGAYNEQFF.

The count of this clone is one. The genes are TRBV5-6 and TRBJ2-1; D is ambiguous. Looked up from germline, CDR1 is SGHDT and CDR2 is YYEEEE. The CDR3 runs 18 residues. The ends were cut back, 0 bases at V and 2 bases at J, with 18 bases in the middle. Written as DNA, the CDR3 is TGTGCCAGCAGCTTGGGGTCTCAGAGGTCCCTTCCCTACAATGAGCAGTTCTTC. This encodes CASSLGSQRSLPYNEQFF.

The chain couples TRBV5-4 to TRBJ1-2; D remains ambiguous. The V gene's germline CDR1 is SGHNT and CDR2 YYREEE (reference sequence). CDR3 length: 15 residues. V lost 0 bases, J lost 7 bases, and 16 bases lay in between. The CDR3 DNA follows: TGTGCCAGCAGCTTGGATCCGGGGAAAGCCCTTGGCTACACCTTC. It is translated as CASSLDPGKALGYTF. The complete variable domain, with remaining parts taken from reference TRBV5-4 and TRBJ1-2, reads ETGVTQSPTHLIKTRGQQVTLRCSSQSGHNTVSWYQQALGQGPQFIFQYYREEENGRGNFPPRFSGLQFPNYSSELNVNALELDDSALYLCASSLDPGKALGYTFGSGTRLTVV.

The chain combines TRBV5-1 with TRBJ2-7; 7 bases map to TRBD1. Losses at the gene ends were 3 bases for V and 2 bases for J; bases not matched to a gene: 11. CDR3 length: 16 residues. Germline loops: CDR1 SGHRS, CDR2 YFSETQ. The DNA of the CDR3 is TGCGCCAGCAGCTCCGGACAGGTTTTGACGGCCTACGAGCAGTACTTC. Protein: CASSSGQVLTAYEQYF.

The chain carries TRBV4-2 and TRBJ1-5; TRBD1 agrees at 8 bases. CDR3 size: 15 residues. Germline lookup yields CDR1 LGHNA and CDR2 YNFKEQ. Trimming took 5 bases from V and 1 from J; bases not matched to a gene: 4. Here the CDR3 reads CASSTQGGSNQPQHF. DNA for the CDR3: TGTGCCAGCAGCACACAGGGGGGAAGCAATCAGCCCCAGCATTTT.

In DNA form, the CDR3 reads TGTGCCAGCAGTGGGTCGGACAGGTCGGGCAATGAGCAGTTCTTC. This encodes CASSGSDRSGNEQFF. V is TRBV25-1 and J is TRBJ2-1; 7 nucleotides match TRBD1. Losses at the gene ends were 4 bases for V and 6 bases for J; bases not matched to a gene: 9. This CDR3 spans 15 amino acids. Germline values: CDR1 MGHDK, CDR2 SYGVNS. The full variable domain, completed using reference TRBV25-1 and TRBJ2-1, is EADIYQTPRYLVIGTGKKITLECSQTMGHDKMYWYQQDPGMELHLIHYSYGVNSTEKGDLSSESTVSRIRTEHFPLTLESARPSHTSQYLCASSGSDRSGNEQFFGPGTRLTVL.

The V call is TRBV6-2 or TRBV6-3, the J call TRBJ1-2; a possible D gene is TRBD1 (6 bases). This CDR3 contains 16 residues. Per the germline V gene, CDR1 is MNHEY and CDR2 is SVGEGT. V was shortened by 5 bases and J by 8 bases, with 24 bases between the two germline ends. CDR3 region: CASSTGTPDIRTGYTF. For the CDR3, the DNA is TGTGCCAGCAGTACAGGGACACCCGACATCCGGACCGGCTACACCTTC.

The chain joins TRBV5-1 to TRBJ1-1, with TRBD1 matching 7 bases. Looked up from germline, CDR1 is SGHRS and CDR2 is YFSETQ. Germline trimming cut 4 bases from V and 4 bases from J; bases unmatched to any gene: 16. The CDR3 totals 17 residues. CDR3 residues: CASSHHNRGLMSTEAFF. The CDR3 DNA reads TGCGCCAGCAGCCACCACAATAGGGGGCTCATGAGCACTGAAGCTTTCTTT.

The CDR3 here is CASSLGTSPNSPLHF. CDR3 nucleotide sequence: TGTGCCAGCAGCTTGGGGACATCACCCAATTCACCCCTCCACTTT. The chain uses TRBV5-6 and TRBJ1-6; the D gene is possibly TRBD1 (5 bases). With 0 bases removed from V and 7 bases from J, the gap between germline ends came to 11 bases. Germline CDR1 is SGHDT and CDR2 is YYEEEE. The CDR3 totals 15 residues. The full variable domain, in which reference TRBV5-6 and TRBJ1-6 provide the parts outside the CDR3, is DAGVTQSPTHLIKTRGQQVTLRCSPKSGHDTVSWYQQALGQGPQFIFQYYEEEERQRGNFPDRFSGHQFPNYSSELNVNALLLGDSALYLCASSLGTSPNSPLHFGNGTRLTVT.

V is TRBV6-1 and J is TRBJ1-5, with D tentatively TRBD1 (6 bases). This CDR3 contains 18 residues. Germline V gives CDR1 MNHNS, CDR2 SASEGT. V was pared by 4 bases and J by 0 bases, with 19 bases between. CDR3 sequence: CASSAPGHALISNQPQHF. For the CDR3, the DNA is TGTGCCAGCAGTGCTCCGGGACATGCCCTCATTAGCAATCAGCCCCAGCATTTT.

For the CDR3, the DNA is TGTGCCAGCACCCCCCCCGGGGACAGTTATGGCTACACCTTC. Its translation is CASTPPGDSYGYTF. This sequence joins TRBV28 and TRBJ1-2, with 7 bases matching TRBD1. The ends lost 7 bases at V and 5 bases at J; junction bases unmatched: 10. Germline assignment: CDR1 MDHEN and CDR2 SYDVKM. The CDR3 contains 14 residues.

V is TRBV7-3 and J is TRBJ2-3, with 12 bases aligning to TRBD1. Germline V CDR1 and CDR2: SGHTA, FQGTGA. The J segment lost 6 bases and the V segment lost 5 bases, leaving 9 bases of the junction unmatched. The CDR3 totals 16 residues. CDR3 nucleotides: TGTGCCAGCAGCCGTGGAGGGACAGGGGGCGTTGATACGCAGTATTTT. Protein product: CASSRGGTGGVDTQYF.

The gene calls are TRBV5-4 and TRBJ2-7; 8 nucleotides line up with TRBD1. The CDR3 length is 15 residues. The V gene end was trimmed by 0 bases and the J gene end by 5 bases; junction bases not matched to a gene: 7. The germline gives CDR1 SGHNT, CDR2 YYREEE (reference sequence). CDR3 residues: CASSLDRGTADEQYF. CDR3 in DNA: TGTGCCAGCAGCTTGGACAGGGGGACTGCGGACGAGCAGTACTTC.

The genes are TRBV5-4 and TRBJ1-5; 9 positions match TRBD1. This CDR3 is built from 16 residues. The V segment lost 4 bases and the J segment 6 bases; nucleotides outside the gene matches: 11. Germline lookup yields CDR1 SGHNT and CDR2 YYREEE (reference sequence). The CDR3 DNA follows: TGTGCCAGCAGCGGACGAGGACAGGGGATAGGTCAGCCCCAGCATTTT. Protein sequence: CASSGRGQGIGQPQHF. Looking up the rest from reference TRBV5-4 and TRBJ1-5 gives the full variable domain: ETGVTQSPTHLIKTRGQQVTLRCSSQSGHNTVSWYQQALGQGPQFIFQYYREEENGRGNFPPRFSGLQFPNYSSELNVNALELDDSALYLCASSGRGQGIGQPQHFGDGTRLSIL.

This clone came up once. This chain joins TRBV28 and TRBJ2-7; D remains unclear. V lost 7 bases, J lost 1 base, and 11 bases lay in between. CDR3 size: 13 residues. Per the germline V gene, CDR1 is MDHEN and CDR2 is SYDVKM. The CDR3 nucleotides read TGTGCCAGCATAGAAAGTTATTCCTACGAGCAGTACTTC. Amino acids: CASIESYSYEQYF.

The rearrangement uses TRBV3-1 (or the pseudogene TRBV3-2) and TRBJ2-3; 11 bases match TRBD2. Per the germline V gene, CDR1 is LGHDT and CDR2 is YNNKEL (reference sequence). The CDR3 totals 18 residues. V trimming: 0 bases; J trimming: 0 bases; junction bases outside the gene matches: 5. The CDR3 DNA follows: TGTGCCAGCAGCCAAGACTATAGCGGGGGGGCTAGCACAGATACGCAGTATTTT. Translation gives CASSQDYSGGASTDTQYF.

This clone was seen only once. The rearrangement links TRBV6-5 to TRBJ1-3, with D maybe TRBD1 (5 bases). Germline lookup yields CDR1 MNHEY and CDR2 SVGAGI. This CDR3 region has 13 residues. V was clipped by 5 bases and J by 4 bases, with 9 bases between them. CDR3 in DNA: TGTGCCAGCAGTAGGACACCCGGAAACACCATATATTTT. It is translated as CASSRTPGNTIYF.

The chain carries TRBV6-5 and TRBJ1-4; no reliable D call. The CDR3 loop spans 13 amino acids. Trimming removed 6 bases from V and 4 bases from J, with 9 bases in between. The V gene's germline CDR1 is MNHEY and CDR2 SVGAGI. CDR3 in DNA: TGTGCCAGCAGAGTGAGGGTTAATGAAAAACTGTTTTTT. Translating gives CASRVRVNEKLFF.

The chain employs TRBV2 and TRBJ2-7; 14 bases map to TRBD2. V lost 6 bases and J lost 2; bases outside the gene matches: 15. Germline lookup yields CDR1 SNHLY and CDR2 FYNNEI. The CDR3 covers 19 residues. CDR3: CASRPGTSGSSGPPYEQYF. In DNA form, the CDR3 reads TGTGCCAGCAGACCAGGGACTAGCGGGAGTTCTGGCCCTCCCTACGAGCAGTACTTC.

The chain has TRBV2 and TRBJ1-1; D is unresolved. The CDR3 runs to 12 residues. Germline V gives CDR1 SNHLY, CDR2 FYNNEI. The V end lost 7 bases, the J end lost 6 bases, and 12 bases lay between the germline ends. CDR3 nucleotide sequence: TGTGCCAGCAACGACCCTAGTCCTGAAGCTTTCTTT. Translation gives CASNDPSPEAFF.

This sequence joins TRBV4-1 and TRBJ2-5, with 10 bases aligning to TRBD2. V was clipped by 2 bases and J by 3 bases; unmatched bases: 3. This CDR3 has 15 amino acids. Germline CDR1 reads MGHRA; CDR2 reads YSYEKL. DNA of the CDR3: TGCGCCAGCAGCCAAAGTCTAGCGGGGGAAGAGACCCAGTACTTC. This sequence encodes CASSQSLAGEETQYF.

This sequence joins TRBV5-6 and TRBJ2-3, with 9 bases that match TRBD1. This CDR3 is built from 17 residues. V gave up 3 bases and J gave up 2 bases; unmatched junction bases: 10. CDR1 is SGHDT and CDR2 is YYEEEE in the germline V gene. Here the CDR3 DNA reads TGTGCCAGCAGCTACATGACAGGGGGAGGATTCACAGATACGCAGTATTTT. As protein: CASSYMTGGGFTDTQYF.

The chain combines TRBV5-8 with TRBJ2-5; 9 nucleotides align to TRBD1. V trimming: 2 bases; J trimming: 4 bases; junction bases outside the gene matches: 9. Germline CDR1 and CDR2: SGHTS and YDEGEE. CDR3 size: 16 residues. CDR3 sequence (DNA): TGTGCCAGCAGCTTCTATACAGGGGGCGTCGGAGAGACCCAGTACTTC. Translation gives CASSFYTGGVGETQYF.

V gene TRBV9 combines with J gene TRBJ2-5; 11 bases match TRBD2. V was pared by 0 bases and J by 4 bases, with 8 bases of the junction left unmatched. Germline V gives CDR1 SGDLS, CDR2 YYNGEE. The CDR3 totals 17 residues. The CDR3 loop reads CASSVDGSGRARETQYF. CDR3 sequence (DNA): TGTGCCAGCAGCGTAGATGGTAGCGGGAGGGCCCGAGAGACCCAGTACTTC.

This clone was picked up one time. The chain employs TRBV9 and TRBJ2-4; 8 bases agree with TRBD1. V dropped 5 bases and J dropped 6; count of bases not matched to a gene: 10. This CDR3 has 15 residues. CDR1 and CDR2 from the germline V gene are SGDLS and YYNGEE. CDR3: CASSTQRQGTNIQYF. CDR3 bases: TGTGCCAGCAGTACCCAAAGACAGGGGACAAACATTCAGTACTTC. Based on the CDR3 plus reference TRBV9 and TRBJ2-4, the full variable domain is DSGVTQTPKHLITATGQRVTLRCSPRSGDLSVYWYQQSLDQGLQFLIQYYNGEERAKGNILERFSAQQFPDLHSELNLSSLELGDSALYFCASSTQRQGTNIQYFGAGTRLSVL.

The chain has TRBV5-1 and TRBJ2-3, with 10 nucleotides matching TRBD2. The junction had 2 bases not matched to a gene; V was cut back by 4 bases and J by 0 bases. The CDR3 consists of 15 residues. Germline V gene sequence: CDR1 SGHRS, CDR2 YFSETQ. CDR3 in amino acids: CASSALAGSTDTQYF. The DNA for the CDR3 is TGCGCCAGCAGCGCACTAGCGGGGAGCACAGATACGCAGTATTTT. The full variable domain, its missing parts supplied by reference TRBV5-1 and TRBJ2-3, is KAGVTQTPRYLIKTRGQQVTLSCSPISGHRSVSWYQQTPGQGLQFLFEYFSETQRNKGNFPGRFSGRQFSNSRSEMNVSTLELGDSALYLCASSALAGSTDTQYFGPGTRLTVL.

The chain is built from TRBV29-1 and TRBJ1-1; D is possibly TRBD1 (5 bases). The CDR3 length is 13 residues. Germline V gene data show CDR1 as SQVTM and CDR2 as ANQGSEA. V dropped 4 bases and J dropped 6 bases, with 15 bases sitting between them. CDR3 amino acids: CSVVGAQLAEAFF. CDR3 in DNA: TGCAGCGTTGTAGGGGCCCAGTTGGCTGAAGCTTTCTTT. The full variable domain, with the rest looked up from reference TRBV29-1 and TRBJ1-1, is SAVISQKPSRDICQRGTSLTIQCQVDSQVTMMFWYRQQPGQSLTLIATANQGSEATYESGFVIDKFPISRPNLTFSTLTVSNMSPEDSSIYLCSVVGAQLAEAFFGQGTRLTVV.

The chain combines TRBV18 with TRBJ2-7; TRBD1 agrees at 8 bases. This CDR3 is built from 15 residues. V was clipped by 3 bases and J by 6 bases; unmatched bases: 10. Germline V CDR1 and CDR2: KGHSH, LQKENI. CDR3 sequence: CASSPYQGASSEQYF. Written as DNA, the CDR3 is TGTGCCAGCTCACCCTACCAGGGGGCGTCGAGCGAGCAGTACTTC.